A single sample gave rise to the 27 T cell receptor beta chains below, sequenced in a study of cytomegalovirus exposure and HLA in healthy donors. PCR used 60 Vbeta primers and 13 Jbeta primers. Data came from immunoSEQ multiplex PCR; TCRdb stores just in-frame clones and leaves some out. In the table there are about 150,000 clones, less than 85% of which are singletons. Sequenced input: PBMCs. These receptors all stem from a woman aged 45-65 years in good health and CMV-seropositive.

This chain links TRBV7-9 with TRBJ2-1; 12 bases match TRBD1. This CDR3 comprises 19 residues. CDR1 is SEHNR and CDR2 is FQNEAQ in the germline V gene (reference sequence). J was trimmed by 7 bases and V by 4 bases; bases with no gene match: 17. The CDR3 spells CASSSRDRGLGGGVNEQFF. The CDR3 region has the DNA TGTGCCAGCAGCTCCCGGGACAGGGGGCTTGGCGGGGGGGTGAATGAGCAGTTCTTC.

The V call is TRBV30, the J call TRBJ2-3, with 12 bases fitting TRBD2. V lost 0 bases, J lost 4 bases, and 5 bases stayed unmatched. This CDR3 comprises 16 residues. Per germline, CDR1 GTSNPN and CDR2 SVGIG (reference sequence). The CDR3 coding sequence is TGTGCCTGGAGTGTAAAGACTAGCGGGGGTTCAGATACGCAGTATTTT. It yields the protein CAWSVKTSGGSDTQYF.

This clone appeared a few times. The chain employs TRBV7-9 and TRBJ1-5; 7 bases align to TRBD1. V lost 5 bases and J lost 7; bases outside the gene matches: 8. The CDR3 is made up of 14 amino acids. Germline values: CDR1 SEHNR, CDR2 FQNEAQ (reference sequence). CDR3 protein: CASSLDREYQPQHF. CDR3 sequence (DNA): TGTGCCAGCAGCCTAGACAGGGAATACCAGCCCCAGCATTTT.

The CDR3 here is CSVEGRSYEQYF. CDR3 coding DNA: TGCAGCGTTGAGGGGAGATCCTACGAGCAGTACTTC. The chain has TRBV29-1 and TRBJ2-7, with D possibly TRBD2 on 5 matching bases. V was pared by 3 bases and J by 1 base, with 7 bases between. The germline V gene encodes CDR1 SQVTM and CDR2 ANQGSEA. This CDR3 is built from 12 residues.

V is TRBV10-3 and J is TRBJ2-3; 9 nucleotides line up with TRBD2. The CDR3 totals 15 residues. The germline gives CDR1 ENHRY, CDR2 SYGVKD. Trimming at V came to 3 bases and at J to 4 bases, leaving 5 bases not matched to a gene. CDR3 bases: TGTGCCATCAGTGAAAGCGGGGGGCCTGCAGATACGCAGTATTTT. It translates to CAISESGGPADTQYF.

This clone was observed a single time. The chain joins TRBV10-3 to TRBJ2-2; weak D call: TRBD2 (6 bases). Germline V gene lookup returns CDR1 ENHRY and CDR2 SYGVKD. The V gene lost 4 bases and the J gene lost 6 bases, with 12 bases spanning the gap. The CDR3 is 14 residues long. The CDR3: CAISAGLNAGELFF. The CDR3, as DNA: TGTGCCATCAGTGCGGGACTTAACGCCGGGGAGCTGTTTTTT.

This clone came up a few times. This sequence joins TRBV27 and TRBJ1-2; possible D gene TRBD1, 6 bases. Germline V CDR1 and CDR2: MNHEY, SMNVEV (reference sequence). The CDR3 is 15 residues long. Trimming left V 6 bases short and J 5 bases short, with 19 bases between. DNA for the CDR3: TGTGCCAGCAGGGGGGCGGGCCTAGAAGGGTATGGCTACACCTTC. Translated: CASRGAGLEGYGYTF.

The chain uses TRBV30 and TRBJ1-1; 7 bases agree with TRBD1. J gave up 8 bases and V 3 bases, and 3 bases lay outside the gene matches. This CDR3 comprises 11 residues. Germline V lookup: CDR1 GTSNPN, CDR2 SVGIG (reference sequence). CDR3 DNA sequence: TGTGCCTGGAGCTGGGGACAGGAAGCTTTCTTT. It translates to CAWSWGQEAFF.

V is TRBV15 and J is TRBJ2-3; 8 nucleotides agree with TRBD2. Germline CDR1 is LNHNV and CDR2 is YYDKDF (reference sequence). CDR3 size: 15 residues. With V trimmed by 4 bases and J by 0 bases, 3 bases remained unmatched. This CDR3 is CATSILAGSTDTQYF. The CDR3, as DNA: TGTGCCACCAGCATCCTAGCGGGTAGCACAGATACGCAGTATTTT.

The V call is TRBV27, the J call TRBJ2-1, with TRBD2 as a possible D gene (6 bases). Germline loops: CDR1 MNHEY, CDR2 SMNVEV (reference sequence). CDR3 length equals 15 residues. The V gene lost 5 bases and the J gene lost 7 bases, with 18 bases spanning the gap. CDR3 region: CASSRKSAGRNEQFF. The CDR3 nucleotides are TGTGCCAGCAGTAGGAAGTCGGCGGGGAGGAATGAGCAGTTCTTC.

This chain connects TRBV2 to TRBJ2-3; tentative D call: TRBD1 (6 bases). Germline lookup yields CDR1 SNHLY and CDR2 FYNNEI. CDR3 length: 14 residues. V lost 7 bases and J 4 bases, leaving 15 bases between the germline ends. CDR3: CASIRTDLADTQYF. CDR3 coding DNA: TGTGCCAGCATCCGGACAGACCTAGCAGATACGCAGTATTTT. The full variable domain, its missing parts supplied by reference TRBV2 and TRBJ2-3, is EPEVTQTPSHQVTQMGQEVILRCVPISNHLYFYWYRQILGQKVEFLVSFYNNEISEKSEIFDDQFSVERPDGSNFTLKIRSTKLEDSAMYFCASIRTDLADTQYFGPGTRLTVL.

The chain has TRBV4-1 and TRBJ2-3; TRBD2 aligns across 11 bases. V gave up 0 bases and J gave up 3 bases; unmatched junction bases: 2. There are 16 residues in the CDR3. CDR1 is MGHRA and CDR2 is YSYEKL in the germline V gene. CDR3 region: CASSQEPSGGTDTQYF. The CDR3 DNA reads as TGCGCCAGCAGCCAAGAACCTAGCGGGGGGACAGATACGCAGTATTTT.

This rearrangement joins TRBV5-4 to TRBJ1-2, with D possibly being TRBD1 (6 bases). Germline CDR1 SGHNT, CDR2 YYREEE (reference sequence). The CDR3 contains 13 residues. The V gene lost 6 bases and the J gene lost 1 base, with 10 bases spanning the gap. The CDR3 nucleotides are TGTGCCAGCACCGACAGGTATAACTATGGCTACACCTTC. It translates to CASTDRYNYGYTF.

The chain couples TRBV7-9 to TRBJ2-6, with 8 bases aligning to TRBD1. The germline gives CDR1 SEHNR, CDR2 FQNEAQ (reference sequence). V lost 5 bases to trimming and J lost 2 bases; unmatched junction nucleotides: 14. This CDR3 is built from 19 residues. CDR3 sequence (DNA): TGTGCCAGCAGCCACGGGGCACAGGGGGACCCCCCTGGGGCCAACGTCCTGACTTTC. Its translation is CASSHGAQGDPPGANVLTF.

This chain joins TRBV7-9 and TRBJ1-2; D may be TRBD1 (6 bases). Germline V gene lookup returns CDR1 SEHNR and CDR2 FQNEAQ (reference sequence). This CDR3 is 16 amino acids long. V was cut by 6 bases and J by 0 bases, with 17 bases left in between. DNA of the CDR3: TGTGCCAGCAGGCCACCTGACAGGCCATCTAACTATGGCTACACCTTC. This sequence encodes CASRPPDRPSNYGYTF.

The V and J genes are TRBV29-1 and TRBJ1-1; 12 bases align to TRBD1. The CDR3 length is 15 residues. Per the germline V gene, CDR1 is SQVTM and CDR2 is ANQGSEA. The trim removed 5 bases at V and 4 bases at J, leaving 8 bases unmatched. CDR3: CSVSRDRGLGTEAFF. The CDR3 nucleotides read TGCAGCGTTTCTAGGGACAGGGGGCTGGGCACTGAAGCTTTCTTT.

This chain connects TRBV18 to TRBJ1-1; D is possibly TRBD1 (5 bases). Germline values: CDR1 KGHSH, CDR2 LQKENI. This CDR3 is built from 13 residues. Trimming cost V 4 bases and J 4 bases, with 10 bases left between them. This CDR3 is CASSRLGGTEAFF. CDR3 in DNA: TGTGCCAGCTCACGTCTGGGGGGCACTGAAGCTTTCTTT.

This chain links TRBV4-3 with TRBJ1-1; D perhaps matches TRBD1 (5 bases). Per the germline V gene, CDR1 is LGHNA and CDR2 is YSLEER. The CDR3 length is 14 residues. Trimming took off 1 base at V and 2 bases at J, with 8 bases between the two ends. This CDR3 reads CASSQGDRNTEAFF. The CDR3 bases are TGCGCCAGCAGCCAAGGAGACAGAAACACTGAAGCTTTCTTT.

The chain employs TRBV29-1 and TRBJ1-2; TRBD1 might be the D (6 bases). Trimming took off 4 bases at V and 6 bases at J, with 9 bases between the two ends. Per the germline V gene, CDR1 is SQVTM and CDR2 is ANQGSEA. This CDR3 is built from 11 residues. The DNA for the CDR3 is TGCAGCGTTGCAGGGGTCGATGGCTACACCTTC. It is translated as CSVAGVDGYTF. Together with reference TRBV29-1 and TRBJ1-2, the CDR3 gives the full variable domain: SAVISQKPSRDICQRGTSLTIQCQVDSQVTMMFWYRQQPGQSLTLIATANQGSEATYESGFVIDKFPISRPNLTFSTLTVSNMSPEDSSIYLCSVAGVDGYTFGSGTRLTVV.

The chain links TRBV7-9 to TRBJ1-4, with D perhaps matching TRBD1 (5 bases). Germline V CDR1 and CDR2: SEHNR, FQNEAQ (reference sequence). CDR3 length: 16 amino acids. V dropped 3 bases and J dropped 11 bases, with 22 bases sitting between them. The DNA of the CDR3 is TGTGCCAGCAGCTTTCCTCCGGAGGGGACCGGTTTTAAACTGTTTTTT. Translated: CASSFPPEGTGFKLFF.

This chain joins TRBV19 and TRBJ2-6; D uncertain. Trimming cost V 3 bases and J 1 base, with 7 bases left between them. CDR1 and CDR2 (germline): LNHDA, SQIVND (reference sequence). The CDR3 totals 15 residues. CDR3 residues: CASSIPGSGANVLTF. The CDR3 region has the DNA TGTGCCAGTAGTATCCCCGGGTCTGGGGCCAACGTCCTGACTTTC.

This clone showed up just once. V is TRBV5-1 and J is TRBJ2-7; 13 bases are a match to TRBD2. Germline V CDR1 and CDR2: SGHRS, YFSETQ. J gave up 2 bases and V 3 bases, and 5 bases lay outside the gene matches. The CDR3 has 16 residues. The CDR3 sequence is CASSSGGTSGTYEQYF. CDR3 sequence (DNA): TGCGCCAGCAGCTCTGGTGGGACTAGCGGGACCTACGAGCAGTACTTC.

The chain links TRBV30 to TRBJ2-4; 8 nucleotides agree with TRBD2. This CDR3 is 20 amino acids long. CDR1 is GTSNPN and CDR2 is SVGIG in the germline V gene (reference sequence). J gave up 1 base and V 2 bases, and 19 bases lay outside the gene matches. The CDR3 region is CAWSHRGGAGVNSAKNIQYF. In DNA, the CDR3 is TGTGCCTGGAGTCACCGCGGGGGAGCGGGGGTGAATTCGGCCAAAAACATTCAGTACTTC.

V usage is TRBV4-1 and J usage is TRBJ1-5; no clear D. There are 15 residues in the CDR3. Trimming removed 0 bases from V and 5 bases from J, with 11 bases in between. Per the germline V gene, CDR1 is MGHRA and CDR2 is YSYEKL. As DNA, the CDR3 is TGCGCCAGCAGCCAAGACAGCCGGGGAGATCAGCCCCAGCATTTT. As protein: CASSQDSRGDQPQHF.

The V gene is TRBV5-4, the J gene TRBJ1-5, with D tentatively TRBD1 (6 bases). The CDR3 spans 13 residues. Germline assignment: CDR1 SGHNT and CDR2 YYREEE (reference sequence). The V end lost 0 bases, the J end lost 9 bases, and 10 bases lay between the germline ends. As DNA, the CDR3 is TGTGCCAGCAGCTTGGACGAACAGGGGCCCCAGCATTTT. It encodes CASSLDEQGPQHF.

The chain combines TRBV27 with TRBJ1-4, with D perhaps TRBD1 (6 bases). Trimming stripped 4 bases from V and 6 bases from J, with 18 bases between. In germline, CDR1 is MNHEY, CDR2 SMNVEV (reference sequence). This CDR3 spans 16 amino acids. The CDR3 sequence: CASSWARQAVHEKLFF. The CDR3 bases are TGTGCCAGCAGTTGGGCCCGACAGGCCGTCCATGAAAAACTGTTTTTT.

This clone showed up just a few times. The chain recombines TRBV7-9 with TRBJ1-6; D is unresolved. The CDR3 length is 14 residues. Trimming left V 1 base short and J 5 bases short, with 6 bases between. Germline CDR1 reads SEHNR; CDR2 reads FQNEAQ (reference sequence). The DNA for the CDR3 is TGTGCCAGCAGCTTAGGGGCAGATAATTCACCCCTCCACTTT. It codes for CASSLGADNSPLHF.